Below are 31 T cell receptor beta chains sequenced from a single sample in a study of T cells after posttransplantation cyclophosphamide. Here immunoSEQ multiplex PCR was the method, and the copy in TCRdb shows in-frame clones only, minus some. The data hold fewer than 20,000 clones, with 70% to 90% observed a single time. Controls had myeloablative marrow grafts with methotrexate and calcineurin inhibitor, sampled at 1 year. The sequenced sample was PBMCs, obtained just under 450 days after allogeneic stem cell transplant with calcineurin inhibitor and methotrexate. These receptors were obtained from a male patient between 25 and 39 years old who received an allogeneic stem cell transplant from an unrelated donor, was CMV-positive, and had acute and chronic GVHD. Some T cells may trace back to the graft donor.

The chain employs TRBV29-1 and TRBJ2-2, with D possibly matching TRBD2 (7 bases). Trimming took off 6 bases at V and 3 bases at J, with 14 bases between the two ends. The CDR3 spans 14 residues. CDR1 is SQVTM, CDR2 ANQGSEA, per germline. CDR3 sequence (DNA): TGCAGCGTGGGGGGGGCGGTGGACACCGGGGAGCTGTTTTTT. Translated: CSVGGAVDTGELFF.

The CDR3 nucleotides read TGTGCCAGTAGTATGAAGGGAGGCCCGAGGAGTGAGCAGTTCTTC. This gives the protein CASSMKGGPRSEQFF. This sequence joins TRBV19 and TRBJ2-1, with D maybe TRBD2 (6 bases). The V gene's germline CDR1 is LNHDA and CDR2 SQIVND (reference sequence). V was shortened by 3 bases and J by 9 bases, with 18 bases between the two germline ends. This CDR3 has 15 residues.

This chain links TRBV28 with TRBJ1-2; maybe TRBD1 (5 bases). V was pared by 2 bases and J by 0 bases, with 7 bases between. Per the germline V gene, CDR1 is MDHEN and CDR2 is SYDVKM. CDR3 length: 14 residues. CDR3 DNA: TGTGCCAGCAGTTTAGGCAGGGCTAACTATGGCTACACCTTC. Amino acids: CASSLGRANYGYTF.

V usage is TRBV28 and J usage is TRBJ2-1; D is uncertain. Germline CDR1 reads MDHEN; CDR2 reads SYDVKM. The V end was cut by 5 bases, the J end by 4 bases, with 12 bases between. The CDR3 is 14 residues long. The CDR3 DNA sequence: TGTGCCAGCAGTCCTTCGGGTGGGTACAATGAGCAGTTCTTC. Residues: CASSPSGGYNEQFF.

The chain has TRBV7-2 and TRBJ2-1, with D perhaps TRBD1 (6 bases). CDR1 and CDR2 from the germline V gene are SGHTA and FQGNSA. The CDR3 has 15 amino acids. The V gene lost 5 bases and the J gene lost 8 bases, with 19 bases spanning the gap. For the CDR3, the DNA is TGTGCCAGCAGCCGTAGGTGGGGGCGGATAGATGAGCAGTTCTTC. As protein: CASSRRWGRIDEQFF.

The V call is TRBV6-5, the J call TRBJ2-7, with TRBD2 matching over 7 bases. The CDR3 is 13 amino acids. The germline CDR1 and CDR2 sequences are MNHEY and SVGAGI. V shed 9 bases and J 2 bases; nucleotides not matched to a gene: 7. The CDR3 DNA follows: TGTGCCAGTGAAGTGGGGGGGGCCTACGAGCAGTACTTC. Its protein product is CASEVGGAYEQYF.

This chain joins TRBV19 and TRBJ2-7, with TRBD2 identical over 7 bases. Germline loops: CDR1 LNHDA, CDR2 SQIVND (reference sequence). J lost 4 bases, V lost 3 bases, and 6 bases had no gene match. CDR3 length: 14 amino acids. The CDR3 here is CASSISDGGYEQYF. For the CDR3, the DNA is TGTGCCAGTAGTATTTCCGACGGGGGGTACGAGCAGTACTTC.

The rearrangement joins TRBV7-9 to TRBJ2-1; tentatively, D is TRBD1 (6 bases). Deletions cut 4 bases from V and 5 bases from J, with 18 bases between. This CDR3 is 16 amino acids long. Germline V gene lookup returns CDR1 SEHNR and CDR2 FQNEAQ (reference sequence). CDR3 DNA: TGTGCCAGCAGCTATCACCGGGACATTGGAAACAATGAGCAGTTCTTC. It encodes CASSYHRDIGNNEQFF.

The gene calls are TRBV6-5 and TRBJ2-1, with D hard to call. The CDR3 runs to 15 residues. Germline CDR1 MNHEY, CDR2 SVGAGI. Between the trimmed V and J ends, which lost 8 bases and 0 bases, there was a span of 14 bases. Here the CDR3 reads CASDAASRSYNEQFF. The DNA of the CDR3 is TGTGCCAGCGATGCTGCGTCTCGCTCCTACAATGAGCAGTTCTTC.

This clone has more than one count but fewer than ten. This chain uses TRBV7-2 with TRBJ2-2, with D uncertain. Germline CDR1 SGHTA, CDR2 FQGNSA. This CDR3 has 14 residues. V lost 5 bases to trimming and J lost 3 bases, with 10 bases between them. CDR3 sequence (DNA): TGTGCCAGCAGCCCCACCCGGGACACCGGGGAGCTGTTTTTT. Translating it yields CASSPTRDTGELFF.

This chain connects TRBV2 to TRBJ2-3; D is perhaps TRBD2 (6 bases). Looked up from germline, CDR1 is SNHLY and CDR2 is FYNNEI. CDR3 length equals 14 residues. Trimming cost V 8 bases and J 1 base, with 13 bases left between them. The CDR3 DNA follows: TGTGCCAGCTCACCGTCTAGCGGCACAGATACGCAGTATTTT. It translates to CASSPSSGTDTQYF.

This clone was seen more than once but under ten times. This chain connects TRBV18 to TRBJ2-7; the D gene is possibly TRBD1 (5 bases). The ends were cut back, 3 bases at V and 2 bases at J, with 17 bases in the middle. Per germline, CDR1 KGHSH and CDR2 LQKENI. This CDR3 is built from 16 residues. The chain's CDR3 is CASSPSGDRFPYEQYF. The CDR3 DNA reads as TGTGCCAGCTCACCGTCCGGAGACAGATTTCCCTACGAGCAGTACTTC.

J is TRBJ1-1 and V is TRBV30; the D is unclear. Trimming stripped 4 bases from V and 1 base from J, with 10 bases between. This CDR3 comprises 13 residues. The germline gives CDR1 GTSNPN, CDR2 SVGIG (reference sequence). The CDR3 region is CAWKGGPNTEAFF. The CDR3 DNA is TGTGCCTGGAAAGGAGGGCCGAACACTGAAGCTTTCTTT.

The CDR3 loop reads CASSGTGDYYGYTF. The CDR3, as DNA: TGTGCCAGCAGTGGGACAGGGGACTACTATGGCTACACCTTC. This rearrangement joins TRBV25-1 to TRBJ1-2; 9 bases are shared with TRBD1. The trim removed 4 bases at V and 3 bases at J, leaving 3 bases unmatched. Germline CDR1 MGHDK, CDR2 SYGVNS. CDR3 size: 14 residues.

CDR3 loop: CAWSVNRDIFDQPQHF. The CDR3 DNA follows: TGTGCCTGGAGTGTCAACCGGGACATCTTTGATCAGCCCCAGCATTTT. The chain couples TRBV30 to TRBJ1-5; the D gene is possibly TRBD1 (6 bases). The CDR3 is made up of 16 amino acids. CDR1 and CDR2 from the germline V gene are GTSNPN and SVGIG (reference sequence). Trimming took off 0 bases at V and 5 bases at J, with 17 bases between the two ends.

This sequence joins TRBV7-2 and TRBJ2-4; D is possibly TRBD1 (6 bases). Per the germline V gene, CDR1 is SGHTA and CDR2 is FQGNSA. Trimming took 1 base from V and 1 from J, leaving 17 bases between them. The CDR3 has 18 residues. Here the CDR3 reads CASSLGPGDLGAKNIQYF. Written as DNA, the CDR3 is TGTGCCAGCAGCTTAGGGCCAGGGGATTTGGGGGCCAAAAACATTCAGTACTTC.

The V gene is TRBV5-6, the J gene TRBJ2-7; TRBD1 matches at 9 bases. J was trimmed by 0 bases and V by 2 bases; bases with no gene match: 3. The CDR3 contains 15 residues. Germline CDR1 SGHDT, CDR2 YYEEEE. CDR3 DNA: TGTGCCAGCAGCTTTGGGACAGGGTACTCCTACGAGCAGTACTTC. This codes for CASSFGTGYSYEQYF.

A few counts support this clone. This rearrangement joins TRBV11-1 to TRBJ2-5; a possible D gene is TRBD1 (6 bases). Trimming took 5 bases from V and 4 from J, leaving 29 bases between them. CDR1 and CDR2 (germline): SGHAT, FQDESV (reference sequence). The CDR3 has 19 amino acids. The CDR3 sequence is CASSTRVTLRQGYRETQYF. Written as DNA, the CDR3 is TGTGCCAGCAGCACACGAGTAACTTTAAGGCAGGGGTACCGAGAGACCCAGTACTTC.

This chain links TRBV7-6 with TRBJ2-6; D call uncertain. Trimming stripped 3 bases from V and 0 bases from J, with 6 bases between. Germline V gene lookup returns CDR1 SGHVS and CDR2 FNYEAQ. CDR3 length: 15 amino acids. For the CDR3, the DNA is TGTGCCAGCAGCTTCCTCTACTCTGGGGCCAACGTCCTGACTTTC. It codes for CASSFLYSGANVLTF.

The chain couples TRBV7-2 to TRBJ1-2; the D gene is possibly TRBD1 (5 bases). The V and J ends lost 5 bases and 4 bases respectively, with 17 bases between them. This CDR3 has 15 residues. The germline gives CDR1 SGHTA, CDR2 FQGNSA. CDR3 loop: CASSLGGAVSYGYTF. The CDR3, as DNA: TGTGCCAGCAGCCTGGGAGGGGCCGTGAGCTATGGCTACACCTTC.

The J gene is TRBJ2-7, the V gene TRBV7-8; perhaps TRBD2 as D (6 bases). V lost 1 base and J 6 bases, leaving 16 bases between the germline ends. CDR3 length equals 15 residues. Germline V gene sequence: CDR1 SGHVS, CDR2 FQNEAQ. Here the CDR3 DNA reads TGTGCCAGCAGCTTAGTTGCGGGATCCTTTCGCGAGCAGTACTTC. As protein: CASSLVAGSFREQYF.

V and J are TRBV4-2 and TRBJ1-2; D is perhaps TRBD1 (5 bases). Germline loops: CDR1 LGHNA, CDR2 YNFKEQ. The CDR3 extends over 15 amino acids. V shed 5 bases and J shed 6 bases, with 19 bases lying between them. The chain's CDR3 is CASSLEGQGRDGYTF. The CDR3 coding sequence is TGTGCCAGCAGCTTGGAAGGGCAGGGAAGGGATGGCTACACCTTC.

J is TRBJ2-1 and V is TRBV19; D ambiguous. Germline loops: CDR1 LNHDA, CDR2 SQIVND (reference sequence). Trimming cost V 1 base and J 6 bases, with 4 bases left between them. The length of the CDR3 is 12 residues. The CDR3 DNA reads TGTGCCAGTAGTATAGCGGGCAATGAGCAGTTCTTC. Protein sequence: CASSIAGNEQFF.

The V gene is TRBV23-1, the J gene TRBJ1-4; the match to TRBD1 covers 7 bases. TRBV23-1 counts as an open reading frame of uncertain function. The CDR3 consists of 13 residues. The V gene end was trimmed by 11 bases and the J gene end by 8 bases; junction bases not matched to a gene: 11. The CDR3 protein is CAGIPGQTEKLFF. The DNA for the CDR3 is TGCGCCGGAATACCGGGACAGACCGAAAAACTGTTTTTT.

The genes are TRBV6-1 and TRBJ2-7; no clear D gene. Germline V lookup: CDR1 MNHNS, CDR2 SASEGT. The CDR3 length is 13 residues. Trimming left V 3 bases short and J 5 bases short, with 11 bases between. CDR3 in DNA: TGTGCCAGCAGTGACGACTCGGCGGACGAGCAGTACTTC. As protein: CASSDDSADEQYF.

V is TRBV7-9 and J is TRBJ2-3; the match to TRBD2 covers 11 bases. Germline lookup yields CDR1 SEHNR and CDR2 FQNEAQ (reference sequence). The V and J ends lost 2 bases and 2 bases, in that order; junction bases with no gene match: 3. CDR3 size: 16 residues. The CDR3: CASSLTSGRPTDTQYF. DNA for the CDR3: TGTGCCAGCAGCTTAACTAGCGGGAGACCCACAGATACGCAGTATTTT.

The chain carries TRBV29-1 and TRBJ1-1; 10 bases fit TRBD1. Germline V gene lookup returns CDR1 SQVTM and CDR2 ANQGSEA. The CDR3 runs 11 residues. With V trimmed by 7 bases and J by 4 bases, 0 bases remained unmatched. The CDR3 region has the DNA TGCAGCGGGGACAGGGGCACTGAAGCTTTCTTT. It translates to CSGDRGTEAFF.

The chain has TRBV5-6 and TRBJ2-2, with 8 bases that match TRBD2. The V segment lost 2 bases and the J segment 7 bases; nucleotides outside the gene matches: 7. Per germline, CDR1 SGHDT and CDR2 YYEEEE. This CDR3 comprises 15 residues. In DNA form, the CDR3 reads TGTGCCAGCAGCTTTCCCCCGGGGGGGCTCGGGGAGCTGTTTTTT. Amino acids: CASSFPPGGLGELFF.

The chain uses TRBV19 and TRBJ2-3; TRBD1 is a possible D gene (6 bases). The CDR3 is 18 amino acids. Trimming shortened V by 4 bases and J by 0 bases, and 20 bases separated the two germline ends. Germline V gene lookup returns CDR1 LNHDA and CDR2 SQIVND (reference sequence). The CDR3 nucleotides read TGTGCCAGTAGTAAAAGAGCAGGGGTAATCTCTAGCACAGATACGCAGTATTTT. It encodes CASSKRAGVISSTDTQYF.

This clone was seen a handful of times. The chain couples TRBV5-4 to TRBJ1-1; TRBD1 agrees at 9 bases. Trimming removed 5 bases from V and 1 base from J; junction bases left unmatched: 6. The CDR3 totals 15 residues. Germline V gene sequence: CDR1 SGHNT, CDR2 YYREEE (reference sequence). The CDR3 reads CASSFKTGGNTEAFF. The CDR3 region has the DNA TGTGCCAGCAGTTTTAAGACAGGGGGGAACACTGAAGCTTTCTTT.

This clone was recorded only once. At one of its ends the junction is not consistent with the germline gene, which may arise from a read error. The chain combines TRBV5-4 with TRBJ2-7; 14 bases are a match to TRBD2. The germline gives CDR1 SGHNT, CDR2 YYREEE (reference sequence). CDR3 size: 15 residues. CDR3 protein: CASKPSGTSGGEQYF. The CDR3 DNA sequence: TGCGCCAGCAAGCCGAGCGGGACTAGCGGGGGCGAGCAGTACTTC.